This record looks at one T cell receptor beta chain sequence and its context. The target of this receptor is not known. One base away there is no much larger clone; base qualities are not given. Clipping removes 7 bases from V and 0 bases from J, with 10 as the unmatched junction base count. Its CDR3 holds 17 amino acids, cysteine through phenylalanine. Left in the record is the CDR3 DNA by itself, 51 bases read in frame from the first base. CDR1 and CDR2 are drawn from the germline V gene: MDHEN, SYDVKM. The library relied on the immunoSEQ multiplex PCR assay. In the authors' own workflow: A statistical classification framework was built for diagnosing cytomegalovirus status from the catalog of TCR beta chain sequences. This immuneACCESS table, as held by TCRdb, lists in-frame sequences with V and J called but not all clones. Of the missing ones, under half trace to an unresolved V gene in checked studies; the others have no known cause. The D gene and trimming were derived from the DNA, and the V and J assignments and clone size from that table. Within this sample are 35,000 to 50,000 clones, with 92% of them counted one time only. 5.6% of the sample is taken by the ten largest.

The donors belonged to the validation cohort of about 120 subjects, which was separate from the roughly 670-subject first cohort. These data are taken from a study of cytomegalovirus exposure and HLA in healthy donors (dated by TCRdb to about 2017). About the investigation overall: A later analysis indicated that the 90 to 150 validation repertoires were generated on the platform also employed for the 700 or so repertoires of the first cohort. The study was designed to test whether signatures of past pathogen exposure could be identified by cataloging public T cell receptors. A separate validation cohort of over 95 different subjects was used in addition to the 666-subject first cohort. To predict cytomegalovirus infection status, the study combined high-throughput TCR immunosequencing, statistical association of individual TCRs with disease status, and machine learning.

Study-level results and caveats: Subsequent analysis determined that TCRs grouped into clusters in the first cohort also showed a tendency toward co-occurrence across the 130 or so validation repertoires, and 85% to 95% of cluster scores exceeded 0. The authors suggested that the approach could potentially be generalized to other disease states and immunological phenotypes. Three of the identified cytomegalovirus-associated TCR beta chains were confirmed in vitro to be specific for cytomegalovirus antigens. All 120 or so repertoires were used to score co-occurrence in the validation cohort in a later analysis, because that analysis had no HLA typing for the cohort. Cytomegalovirus status was reported to be diagnosed by the classifier with high specificity and sensitivity in both the original and validation cohorts. While some public TCRs were present in many individuals, most TCR sequences turned up only very rarely across donors. The study listed 150 to 200 TCR beta chains as associated with cytomegalovirus.

The specimen sequenced was PBMCs. The receptor's source is a man between 18 and 29 years old in good health and CMV-seronegative. The rearranged segments are TRBV28 and TRBJ1-1; 11 bases in the middle match TRBD1. Here the CDR3 is given as CASTERTGGYLNTEAFF. The sequenced DNA is TGTGCCAGCACCGAACGGACAGGGGGCTACTTGAACACTGAAGCTTTCTTT.